Listed here are 24 T cell receptor beta chains from one sample, sequenced in a study of brain T cells in children with intractable seizures. Data came from immunoSEQ multiplex PCR; TCRdb stores just in-frame clones and leaves some out. The repertoire holds 110,000 or so clones, around 94% seen once, with 3.8% in the top ten. Sequencing was performed on peripheral blood, taken at surgery. The receptors shown here come from a boy under three years old with hemimegalencephaly and intractable seizures.

V gene TRBV10-3 combines with J gene TRBJ2-5; D possibly uses TRBD1 or TRBD2 (5 bases each). The germline gives CDR1 ENHRY, CDR2 SYGVKD. V was clipped by 5 bases and J by 3 bases, with 22 bases between them. This CDR3 has 17 residues. The CDR3 sequence: CAISPLAGTQIEETQYF. The DNA for the CDR3 is TGTGCCATCAGTCCCCTAGCCGGGACCCAGATAGAAGAGACCCAGTACTTC.

This chain links TRBV15 with TRBJ2-7; possibly TRBD2 for D (6 bases). The germline V and J ends were trimmed by 0 bases and 0 bases, with 12 bases remaining between them. This CDR3 comprises 16 residues. CDR1 is LNHNV, CDR2 YYDKDF, per germline (reference sequence). In nucleotides, the CDR3 is TGTGCCACCAGCAGAGATCAGGTGACTAGCTCCTACGAGCAGTACTTC. Its translation is CATSRDQVTSSYEQYF.

This chain joins TRBV6-5 and TRBJ2-7; 7 bases fit TRBD1. Trimming took 6 bases from V and 3 from J; bases not matched to a gene: 5. Germline V gene lookup returns CDR1 MNHEY and CDR2 SVGAGI. This CDR3 has 13 residues. In nucleotides, the CDR3 is TGTGCCAGCAGGGACAGGTTTGACTACGAGCAGTACTTC. It encodes CASRDRFDYEQYF.

The chain carries TRBV4-1 and TRBJ1-1; 7 nucleotides agree with TRBD1. Germline V gene lookup returns CDR1 MGHRA and CDR2 YSYEKL. V was pared by 3 bases and J by 0 bases, with 7 bases of the junction left unmatched. This CDR3 contains 16 residues. The CDR3 DNA reads TGCGCCAGCAGCCAGAAGGACAGGACCATGAACACTGAAGCTTTCTTT. As protein: CASSQKDRTMNTEAFF.

V gene TRBV18 combines with J gene TRBJ2-1; perhaps TRBD2 as D (6 bases). Trimming took 5 bases from V and 1 from J, leaving 12 bases between them. The germline gives CDR1 KGHSH, CDR2 LQKENI. CDR3 size: 15 residues. CDR3 coding DNA: TGTGCCAGCTCATCACTAGCTACATCCTACAATGAGCAGTTCTTC. Translating gives CASSSLATSYNEQFF.

The DNA of the CDR3 is TGTGCCAGCAGTTACTCGAGAGTGAGCTCCTACGAGCAGTACTTC. Residues: CASSYSRVSSYEQYF. The chain is built from TRBV6-5 and TRBJ2-7, with no clear D. Looked up from germline, CDR1 is MNHEY and CDR2 is SVGAGI. The V end lost 0 bases, the J end lost 0 bases, and 9 bases lay between the germline ends. This CDR3 region has 15 residues.

The chain couples TRBV3-1 (or the pseudogene TRBV3-2) to TRBJ2-1; D may be TRBD1 (6 bases). The CDR3 runs to 15 residues. The germline V and J ends were trimmed by 4 bases and 1 base, with 11 bases remaining between them. Per the germline V gene, CDR1 is LGHDT and CDR2 is YNNKEL (reference sequence). As DNA, the CDR3 is TGTGCCAGCAGCCTCAGGGGTTCTTCCTACAATGAGCAGTTCTTC. Encoded protein: CASSLRGSSYNEQFF.

The chain employs TRBV9 and TRBJ2-1; D gene ambiguous. CDR3 length: 17 residues. V dropped 1 base and J dropped 1 base, with 15 bases sitting between them. Germline loops: CDR1 SGDLS, CDR2 YYNGEE. The CDR3 reads CASSVRAHHPSYNEQFF. The CDR3 nucleotides read TGTGCCAGCAGCGTACGCGCCCACCATCCTTCCTACAATGAGCAGTTCTTC.

This clone was seen a single time. The chain's CDR3 is CSVDRGGSNTEAFF. The DNA of the CDR3 is TGCAGCGTTGACAGGGGCGGTTCGAACACTGAAGCTTTCTTT. The chain combines TRBV29-1 with TRBJ1-1, with a possible D match to TRBD1 (6 bases). This CDR3 spans 14 amino acids. V lost 3 bases to trimming and J lost 1 base, with 12 bases between them. The germline V gene has CDR1 SQVTM and CDR2 ANQGSEA.

The chain links TRBV21-1 to TRBJ2-5. TRBV21-1 is tagged as a pseudogene. The CDR3 has 16 residues. As DNA, the CDR3 is TGTGCCAGCAGCAAAGAATGGCGTTTCCGGCAAGAGACCCAGTACTTC. Translation: CASSKEWRFRQETQYF.

The chain recombines TRBV2 with TRBJ1-1; the D gene is possibly TRBD1 (5 bases). V was cut by 8 bases and J by 7 bases, with 17 bases left in between. This CDR3 has 13 residues. From germline, CDR1 is SNHLY and CDR2 FYNNEI. The CDR3 region is CASGAGRLIEAFF. The CDR3 DNA sequence: TGTGCCAGCGGGGCCGGCAGGCTAATTGAAGCTTTCTTT.

V gene TRBV6-2 or TRBV6-3 combines with J gene TRBJ1-2; unclear D gene. The V end was cut by 5 bases, the J end by 7 bases, with 11 bases between. CDR1 and CDR2 from the germline V gene are MNHEY and SVGEGT. The CDR3 length is 12 residues. CDR3 residues: CASSPARTGYTF. In DNA form, the CDR3 reads TGTGCCAGCAGTCCCGCGAGAACTGGCTACACCTTC.

V and J are TRBV19 and TRBJ2-4, with TRBD1 matching 9 bases. The CDR3 consists of 15 residues. The germline V gene has CDR1 LNHDA and CDR2 SQIVND (reference sequence). V lost 3 bases, J lost 9 bases, and 9 bases stayed unmatched. The CDR3 is CASSMGQGPQGIQYF. CDR3 DNA: TGTGCCAGTAGTATGGGACAGGGACCCCAGGGCATTCAGTACTTC. The variable domain in full, completed from reference TRBV19 and TRBJ2-4, reads DGGITQSPKYLFRKEGQNVTLSCEQNLNHDAMYWYRQDPGQGLRLIYYSQIVNDFQKGDIAEGYSVSREKKESFPLTVTSAQKNPTAFYLCASSMGQGPQGIQYFGAGTRLSVL.

The chain couples TRBV28 to TRBJ2-7; 9 bases map to TRBD2. The length of the CDR3 is 13 residues. Per germline, CDR1 MDHEN and CDR2 SYDVKM. Unmatched junction bases numbered 2, after V lost 5 bases and J lost 3 bases. The CDR3 DNA follows: TGTGCCAGCAGTCTGACTAGCGGCTACGAGCAGTACTTC. Its translation is CASSLTSGYEQYF.

The genes are TRBV11-2 and TRBJ2-5, with D perhaps TRBD1 (6 bases). Germline CDR1 reads SGHAT; CDR2 reads FQNNGV. The V end lost 5 bases, the J end lost 7 bases, and 20 bases lay between the germline ends. The CDR3 totals 15 residues. The CDR3 region is CASSTAGAALRTQYF. The CDR3 nucleotides read TGTGCCAGCAGCACGGCAGGGGCGGCCTTGAGGACCCAGTACTTC.

V usage is TRBV27 and J usage is TRBJ2-7; D perhaps matches TRBD1 (6 bases). CDR3 length: 15 amino acids. Germline loops: CDR1 MNHEY, CDR2 SMNVEV (reference sequence). V was cut by 6 bases and J by 2 bases, with 17 bases left in between. The CDR3 here is CASRSSGQTPYEQYF. The CDR3 region has the DNA TGTGCCAGCAGGTCGAGCGGACAGACCCCCTACGAGCAGTACTTC.

This chain joins TRBV12-5 and TRBJ1-6; D remains unclear. CDR3 size: 13 residues. Germline loops: CDR1 LGHNT, CDR2 FRNRAP. V lost 0 bases, J lost 7 bases, and 4 bases lay in between. The CDR3 DNA follows: TGTGCTAGTGGTTTGGTACACAATTCACCCCTCCACTTT. Translating it yields CASGLVHNSPLHF.

V is TRBV4-1 and J is TRBJ2-6; the D gene is possibly TRBD1 (6 bases). V lost 0 bases and J lost 0, with 12 bases in between. Germline CDR1 is MGHRA and CDR2 is YSYEKL. CDR3 length: 18 residues. The CDR3 sequence: CASSQDLGASSGANVLTF. CDR3 in DNA: TGCGCCAGCAGCCAAGATCTGGGGGCGAGCTCTGGGGCCAACGTCCTGACTTTC.

The V and J genes are TRBV24-1 and TRBJ2-4, with D perhaps given as TRBD1 or TRBD2 (5 bases each). Trimming pared 3 bases from V and 0 bases from J, leaving 8 bases between. From germline, CDR1 is KGHDR and CDR2 SFDVKD. This CDR3 has 15 amino acids. The CDR3 sequence is CATSDRGVAKNIQYF. Written as DNA, the CDR3 is TGTGCCACCAGTGATCGAGGGGTAGCCAAAAACATTCAGTACTTC.

This clone has only one observation. The chain carries TRBV24-1 and TRBJ2-2, with 7 bases that match TRBD2. The CDR3 has 14 amino acids. V lost 12 bases to trimming and J lost 4 bases; unmatched junction nucleotides: 10. Germline assignment: CDR1 KGHDR and CDR2 SFDVKD. The CDR3 here is CASRFGGGTGELFF. CDR3 in DNA: TGTGCCTCTAGGTTTGGGGGGGGCACCGGGGAGCTGTTTTTT.

The chain is built from TRBV7-9 and TRBJ2-1; 10 bases are a match to TRBD2. V lost 10 bases to trimming and J lost 3 bases; unmatched junction nucleotides: 21. This CDR3 comprises 19 residues. CDR1 is SEHNR, CDR2 FQNEAQ, per germline (reference sequence). CDR3 amino acids: CATNRASGSSRPFYNEQFF. CDR3 DNA: TGTGCCACCAATAGGGCTAGCGGGAGTTCCCGCCCCTTCTACAATGAGCAGTTCTTC.

The J gene is TRBJ1-2, the V gene TRBV10-2; 9 bases fit TRBD1. The germline CDR1 and CDR2 sequences are WSHSY and SAAADI. The V segment lost 5 bases and the J segment 8 bases; nucleotides outside the gene matches: 6. The CDR3 runs to 13 residues. The CDR3: CASSPQGAGGYTF. The CDR3 DNA follows: TGCGCCAGCAGTCCACAGGGGGCGGGAGGCTACACCTTC.

The chain's CDR3 is CASSVLQGKGTDTQYF. The CDR3 bases are TGTGCCAGCAGCGTGCTACAGGGGAAGGGCACAGATACGCAGTATTTT. V is TRBV9 and J is TRBJ2-3; 7 bases line up with TRBD1. J lost 1 base, V lost 2 bases, and 7 bases had no gene match. The CDR3 has 16 amino acids. CDR1 is SGDLS, CDR2 YYNGEE, per germline.

This chain links TRBV6-5 with TRBJ1-1; D gene ambiguous. Germline CDR1 reads MNHEY; CDR2 reads SVGAGI. The CDR3 runs 14 residues. Trimming removed 0 bases from V and 1 base from J, with 6 bases in between. CDR3 coding DNA: TGTGCCAGCAGTTACTCTCCACCGAACACTGAAGCTTTCTTT. This codes for CASSYSPPNTEAFF.